This TCR beta chain derives from a study of blood T cell repertoires in COVID-19. Cohort 3 recovery required two negative PCRs, clearance, or symptom resolution. Authors' data handling: Nucleated cell number was recorded as an estimate derived from reference gene primer amplification. The table came from immunoSEQ multiplex PCR; TCRdb's copy has only in-frame clones and leaves some out. Clonal size and the V and J genes are those of that table, whereas D and trimming came from the DNA. In the table there are more than 150,000 clones, roughly four fifths of which are singletons. V was pared by 4 bases and J by 3 bases, with 4 bases of the junction left unmatched. CDR1 and CDR2 from the germline V gene are SGDLS and YYNGEE. This CDR3 spans 14 amino acids.

The receptor comes from a man aged 35 to 55 who had recovered from COVID-19. The material sequenced was PBMCs or T cells enriched from blood (not recorded which). The chain combines TRBV9 with TRBJ2-5; 9 nucleotides agree with TRBD2. In DNA form, the CDR3 reads TGTGCCAGCAGCTCGACTAGCGGAGAAGAGACCCAGTACTTC. It specifies CASSSTSGEETQYF.